The rows below give T cell receptor beta chains drawn from one sample of a study of cytomegalovirus exposure and HLA in healthy donors. Libraries were prepared by immunoSEQ multiplex PCR; TCRdb keeps only in-frame clonotypes and omits some of them. The sample includes 65,000 to 75,000 clones, about two thirds of them seen just once. Material for sequencing was PBMCs. These receptor sequences come from a man in his forties in good health and CMV-seropositive. Each CDR3 is given without its conserved first and last residue.

V gene: TRBV7-9
J gene: TRBJ2-3
CDR3 protein: ASSLRSRTGRLLDTQY

V gene: TRBV28
J gene: TRBJ1-5
CDR3 protein: ASSLGGLSNQPQH

V gene: TRBV5-1
J gene: TRBJ1-2
CDR3 protein: ASSLRSGTGGWSDYGYT

V gene: TRBV5-1
J gene: TRBJ2-2
CDR3 protein: ASSPQGTNTGELF

V gene: TRBV10-1
J gene: TRBJ2-7
CDR3 protein: ASRPGTGGEEQY

V gene: TRBV6-5
J gene: TRBJ2-5
CDR3 protein: ASSGLAGGQETQY

V gene: TRBV9
J gene: TRBJ2-2
CDR3 protein: ASSVESRGRGGELF

V gene: TRBV7-2
J gene: TRBJ2-1
CDR3 protein: ASSPHMEQF

V gene: TRBV18
J gene: TRBJ2-6
CDR3 protein: ASSPPGGANVLT

V gene: TRBV9
J gene: NA
CDR3 protein: ASSPTSGSFHEQY

V gene: TRBV28
J gene: TRBJ2-7
CDR3 protein: ASSFPSTEEQY

V gene: TRBV6-5
J gene: TRBJ2-3
CDR3 protein: ASSYSTGVGDTQY

V gene: TRBV9
J gene: TRBJ2-7
CDR3 protein: ASSVDGTDSYEQY

V gene: TRBV6-5
J gene: TRBJ2-7
CDR3 protein: ASRRDGTYEQY

V gene: TRBV5-6
J gene: TRBJ2-7
CDR3 protein: ASSFGTGPYEQY

V gene: TRBV6-1
J gene: TRBJ2-3
CDR3 protein: ASSGTGGTDTQY

V gene: TRBV13
J gene: TRBJ2-1
CDR3 protein: ASSPGLAVDNEQF

V gene: TRBV6-1
J gene: TRBJ1-3
CDR3 protein: ASRPSSGNTIY

V gene: TRBV5-6
J gene: TRBJ1-2
CDR3 protein: ASSFGGTYGYT

V gene: TRBV6-1
J gene: TRBJ2-7
CDR3 protein: ASSTQGAPLYEQY

V gene: TRBV6-5
J gene: TRBJ2-7
CDR3 protein: ASSFASSYEQY

V gene: TRBV5-6
J gene: TRBJ2-5
CDR3 protein: ASRGAKLGTQY